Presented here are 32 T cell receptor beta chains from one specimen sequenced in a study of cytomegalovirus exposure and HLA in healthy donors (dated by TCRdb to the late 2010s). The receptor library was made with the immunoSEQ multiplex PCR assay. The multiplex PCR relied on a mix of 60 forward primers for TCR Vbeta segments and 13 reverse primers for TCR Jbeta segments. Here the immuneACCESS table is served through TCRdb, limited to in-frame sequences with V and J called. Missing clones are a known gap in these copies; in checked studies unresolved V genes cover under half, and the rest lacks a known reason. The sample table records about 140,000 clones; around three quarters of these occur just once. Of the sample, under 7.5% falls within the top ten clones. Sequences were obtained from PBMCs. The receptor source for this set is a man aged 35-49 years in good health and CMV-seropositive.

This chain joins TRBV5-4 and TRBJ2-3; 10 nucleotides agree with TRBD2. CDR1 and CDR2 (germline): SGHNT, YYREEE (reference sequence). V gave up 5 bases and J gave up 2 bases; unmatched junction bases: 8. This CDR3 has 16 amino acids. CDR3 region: CASSLGLAVNTDTQYF. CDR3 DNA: TGTGCCAGCAGTCTCGGACTAGCGGTTAACACAGATACGCAGTATTTT. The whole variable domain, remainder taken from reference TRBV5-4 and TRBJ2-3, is ETGVTQSPTHLIKTRGQQVTLRCSSQSGHNTVSWYQQALGQGPQFIFQYYREEENGRGNFPPRFSGLQFPNYSSELNVNALELDDSALYLCASSLGLAVNTDTQYFGPGTRLTVL.

The CDR3, as DNA: TGTGCCAGCAGCTTAGAGACTAGCGGGGGACGATACAATGAGCAGTTCTTC. The encoded protein is CASSLETSGGRYNEQFF. The chain couples TRBV7-6 to TRBJ2-1, with 12 bases lining up with TRBD2. The CDR3 runs to 17 residues. The trim removed 1 base at V and 4 bases at J, leaving 5 bases unmatched. Germline lookup yields CDR1 SGHVS and CDR2 FNYEAQ.

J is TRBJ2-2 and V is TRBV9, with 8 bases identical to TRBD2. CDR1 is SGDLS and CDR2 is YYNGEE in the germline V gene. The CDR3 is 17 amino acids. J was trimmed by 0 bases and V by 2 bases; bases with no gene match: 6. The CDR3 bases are TGTGCCAGCAGCGTGGCGGGGGGAGGATCGAACACCGGGGAGCTGTTTTTT. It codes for CASSVAGGGSNTGELFF.

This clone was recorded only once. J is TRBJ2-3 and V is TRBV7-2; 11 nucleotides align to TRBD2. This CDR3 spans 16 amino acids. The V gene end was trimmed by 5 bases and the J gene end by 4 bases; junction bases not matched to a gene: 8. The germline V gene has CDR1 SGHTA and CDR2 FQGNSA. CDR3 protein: CASSPLAGGPADTQYF. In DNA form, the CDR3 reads TGTGCCAGCAGCCCTTTAGCGGGGGGGCCCGCAGATACGCAGTATTTT.

The CDR3 region has the DNA TGTGCCAGCAGCCCGGGACAGGGGGCCCTCTACGAGCAGTACTTC. Protein sequence: CASSPGQGALYEQYF. The J gene is TRBJ2-7, the V gene TRBV7-2; 12 bases agree with TRBD1. CDR1 and CDR2 (germline): SGHTA, FQGNSA. The CDR3 loop spans 15 amino acids. V lost 5 bases, J lost 3 bases, and 5 bases stayed unmatched.

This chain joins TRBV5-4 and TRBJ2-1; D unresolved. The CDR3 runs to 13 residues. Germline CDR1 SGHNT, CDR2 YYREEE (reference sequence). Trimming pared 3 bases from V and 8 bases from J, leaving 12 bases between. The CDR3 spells CASSSTGRDEQFF. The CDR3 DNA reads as TGTGCCAGCAGCTCAACCGGCCGGGATGAGCAGTTCTTC.

The CDR3 nucleotides are TGTGCCAGCAGGCCTCCCGGGGGACAGGGCCAAGAGACCCAGTACTTC. Its translation: CASRPPGGQGQETQYF. The V gene is TRBV2, the J gene TRBJ2-5; TRBD1 agrees at 9 bases. CDR3 length: 16 residues. Trimming cost V 6 bases and J 1 base; bases outside gene matches: 9. The V gene's germline CDR1 is SNHLY and CDR2 FYNNEI.

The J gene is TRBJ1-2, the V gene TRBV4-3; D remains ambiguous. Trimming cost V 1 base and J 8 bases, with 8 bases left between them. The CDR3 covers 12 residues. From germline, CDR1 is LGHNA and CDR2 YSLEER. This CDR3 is CASSQGPRGYTF. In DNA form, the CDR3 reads TGCGCCAGCAGCCAAGGTCCGAGGGGCTACACCTTC.

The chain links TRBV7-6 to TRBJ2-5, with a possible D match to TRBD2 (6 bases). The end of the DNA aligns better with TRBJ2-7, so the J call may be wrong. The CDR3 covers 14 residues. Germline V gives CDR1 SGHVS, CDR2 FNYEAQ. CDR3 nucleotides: TGTGCCAGCAGCTTGTCCGGGGGAAACTACGAGCAGTACTTC. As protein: CASSLSGGNYEQYF.

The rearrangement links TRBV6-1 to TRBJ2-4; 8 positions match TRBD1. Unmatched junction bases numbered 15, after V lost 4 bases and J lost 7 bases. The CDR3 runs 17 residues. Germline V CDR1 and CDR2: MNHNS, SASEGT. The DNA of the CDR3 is TGTGCCAGCAGTGGGCTGGCGGTCAGGGGGCCGTCGAACATTCAGTACTTC. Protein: CASSGLAVRGPSNIQYF.

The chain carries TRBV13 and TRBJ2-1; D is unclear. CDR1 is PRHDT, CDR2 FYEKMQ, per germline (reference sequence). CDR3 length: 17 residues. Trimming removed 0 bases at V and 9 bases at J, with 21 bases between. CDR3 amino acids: CASSLGPMVALPVEQFF. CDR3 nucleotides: TGTGCCAGCAGCTTAGGACCGATGGTAGCCCTCCCTGTTGAGCAGTTCTTC. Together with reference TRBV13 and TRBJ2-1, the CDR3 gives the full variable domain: AAGVIQSPRHLIKEKRETATLKCYPIPRHDTVYWYQQGPGQDPQFLISFYEKMQSDKGSIPDRFSAQQFSDYHSELNMSSLELGDSALYFCASSLGPMVALPVEQFFGPGTRLTVL.

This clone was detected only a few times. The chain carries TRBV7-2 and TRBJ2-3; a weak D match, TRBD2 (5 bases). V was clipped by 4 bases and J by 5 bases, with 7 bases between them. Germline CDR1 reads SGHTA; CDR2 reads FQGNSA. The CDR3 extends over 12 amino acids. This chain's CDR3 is CASSSRVDTQYF. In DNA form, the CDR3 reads TGTGCCAGCAGCTCGAGGGTAGATACGCAGTATTTT.

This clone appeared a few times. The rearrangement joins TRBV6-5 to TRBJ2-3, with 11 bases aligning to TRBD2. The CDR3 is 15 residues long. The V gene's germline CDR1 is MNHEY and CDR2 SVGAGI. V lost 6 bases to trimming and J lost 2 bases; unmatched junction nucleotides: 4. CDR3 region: CASSLLAGATDTQYF. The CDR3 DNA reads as TGTGCCAGCAGCCTACTAGCGGGAGCCACAGATACGCAGTATTTT.

As DNA, the CDR3 is TGTGCCAGTAGTGCCGGGACAGGGCTCAATGAGCAGTTCTTC. Amino acid sequence: CASSAGTGLNEQFF. J is TRBJ2-1 and V is TRBV19; 9 positions agree with TRBD1. This CDR3 is 14 amino acids long. J was trimmed by 6 bases and V by 5 bases; bases with no gene match: 5. From germline, CDR1 is LNHDA and CDR2 SQIVND (reference sequence).

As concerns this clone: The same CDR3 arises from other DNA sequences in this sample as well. The CDR3 DNA is TGTGCCAGCAGCCCCGCGGGGGTCGGAACTGAAGCTTTCTTT. It translates to CASSPAGVGTEAFF. This sequence joins TRBV7-2 and TRBJ1-1; TRBD1 is a possible D gene (5 bases). Germline CDR1 is SGHTA and CDR2 is FQGNSA. Trimming pared 5 bases from V and 5 bases from J, leaving 15 bases between. This CDR3 contains 14 residues.

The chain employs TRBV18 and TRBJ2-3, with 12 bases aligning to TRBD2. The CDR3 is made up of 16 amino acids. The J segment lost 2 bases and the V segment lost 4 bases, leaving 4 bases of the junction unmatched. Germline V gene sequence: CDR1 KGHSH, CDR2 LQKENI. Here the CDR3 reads CASSHGLAGTTDTQYF. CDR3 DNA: TGTGCCAGCTCACACGGACTAGCGGGAACCACAGATACGCAGTATTTT.

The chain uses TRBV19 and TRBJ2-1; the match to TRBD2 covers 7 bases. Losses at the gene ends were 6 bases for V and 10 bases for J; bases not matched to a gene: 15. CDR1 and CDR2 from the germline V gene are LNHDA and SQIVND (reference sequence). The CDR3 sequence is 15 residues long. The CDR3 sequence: CASRGGRVSFREQFF. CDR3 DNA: TGTGCCAGTAGAGGTGGGAGGGTCTCCTTCAGAGAGCAGTTCTTC.

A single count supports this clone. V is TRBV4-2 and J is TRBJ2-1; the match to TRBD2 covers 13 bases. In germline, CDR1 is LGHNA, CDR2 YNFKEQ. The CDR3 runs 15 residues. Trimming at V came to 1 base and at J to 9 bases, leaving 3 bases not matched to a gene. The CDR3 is CASSQGTSGSGEQFF. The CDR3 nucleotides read TGTGCCAGCAGCCAAGGGACTAGCGGGAGCGGTGAGCAGTTCTTC.

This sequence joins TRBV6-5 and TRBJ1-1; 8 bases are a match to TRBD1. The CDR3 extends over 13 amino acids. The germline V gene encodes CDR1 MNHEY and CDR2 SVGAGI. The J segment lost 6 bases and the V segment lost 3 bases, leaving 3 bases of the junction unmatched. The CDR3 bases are TGTGCCAGCAGTTATCGGGACAGGCCTGAAGCTTTCTTT. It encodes CASSYRDRPEAFF.

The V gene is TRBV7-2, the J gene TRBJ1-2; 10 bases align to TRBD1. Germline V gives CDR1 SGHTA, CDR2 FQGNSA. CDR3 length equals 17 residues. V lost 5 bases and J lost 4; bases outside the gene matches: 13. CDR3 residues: CASSGLAGTGVPYGYTF. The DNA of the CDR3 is TGTGCCAGCAGCGGACTAGCCGGGACAGGGGTCCCCTATGGCTACACCTTC.

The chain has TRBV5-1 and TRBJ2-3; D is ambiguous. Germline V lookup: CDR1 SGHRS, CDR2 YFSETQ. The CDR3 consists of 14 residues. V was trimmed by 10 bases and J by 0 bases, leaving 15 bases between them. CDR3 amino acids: CASRAGPSTDTQYF. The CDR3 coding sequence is TGCGCCTCCCGCGCTGGTCCTAGCACAGATACGCAGTATTTT.

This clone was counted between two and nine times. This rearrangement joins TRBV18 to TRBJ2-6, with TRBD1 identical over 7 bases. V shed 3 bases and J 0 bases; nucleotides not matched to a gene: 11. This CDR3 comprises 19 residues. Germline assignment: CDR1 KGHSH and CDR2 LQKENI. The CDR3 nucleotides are TGTGCCAGCTCACCTTATGCTCCGGGACAGATCTCTGGGGCCAACGTCCTGACTTTC. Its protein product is CASSPYAPGQISGANVLTF.

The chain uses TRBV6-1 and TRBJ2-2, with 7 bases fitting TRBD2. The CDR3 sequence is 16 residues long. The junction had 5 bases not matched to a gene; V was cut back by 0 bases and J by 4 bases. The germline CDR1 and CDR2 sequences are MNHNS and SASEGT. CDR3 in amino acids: CASSEAGGGSTGELFF. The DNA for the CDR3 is TGTGCCAGCAGTGAAGCGGGGGGGGGTAGCACCGGGGAGCTGTTTTTT.

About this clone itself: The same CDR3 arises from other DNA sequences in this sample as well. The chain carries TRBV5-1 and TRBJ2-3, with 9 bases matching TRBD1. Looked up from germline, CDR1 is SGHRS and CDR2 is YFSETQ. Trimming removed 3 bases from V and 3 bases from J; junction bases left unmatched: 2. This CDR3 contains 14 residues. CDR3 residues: CASSSGQGTDTQYF. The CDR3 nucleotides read TGCGCCAGCAGCTCTGGACAGGGGACAGATACGCAGTATTTT. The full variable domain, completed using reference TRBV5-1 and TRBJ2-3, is KAGVTQTPRYLIKTRGQQVTLSCSPISGHRSVSWYQQTPGQGLQFLFEYFSETQRNKGNFPGRFSGRQFSNSRSEMNVSTLELGDSALYLCASSSGQGTDTQYFGPGTRLTVL.

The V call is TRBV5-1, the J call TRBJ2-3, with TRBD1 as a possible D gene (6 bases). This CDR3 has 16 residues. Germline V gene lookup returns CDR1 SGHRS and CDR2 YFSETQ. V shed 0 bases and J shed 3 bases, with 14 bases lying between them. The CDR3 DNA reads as TGCGCCAGCAGCTTGGCTGGCAGGGGTGGGACAGATACGCAGTATTTT. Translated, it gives CASSLAGRGGTDTQYF.

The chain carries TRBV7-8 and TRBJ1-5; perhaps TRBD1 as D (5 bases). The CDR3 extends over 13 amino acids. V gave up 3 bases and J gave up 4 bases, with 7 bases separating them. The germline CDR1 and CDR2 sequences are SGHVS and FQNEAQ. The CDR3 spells CASSFGGNQPQHF. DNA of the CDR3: TGTGCCAGCAGCTTCGGGGGAAATCAGCCCCAGCATTTT.

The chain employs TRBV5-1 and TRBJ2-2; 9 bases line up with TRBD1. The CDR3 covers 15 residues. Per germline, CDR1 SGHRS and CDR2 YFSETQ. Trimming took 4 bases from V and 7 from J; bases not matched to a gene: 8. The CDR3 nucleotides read TGCGCCAGCAGCCCCCGGGACAGGGTGGTCGGGGAGCTGTTTTTT. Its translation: CASSPRDRVVGELFF.

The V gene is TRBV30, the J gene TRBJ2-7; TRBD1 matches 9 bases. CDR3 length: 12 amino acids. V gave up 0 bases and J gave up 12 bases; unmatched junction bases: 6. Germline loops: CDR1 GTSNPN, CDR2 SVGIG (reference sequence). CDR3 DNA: TGTGCCTGGAGTGTACAAGAGGGACAGGGGTACTTC. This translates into CAWSVQEGQGYF.

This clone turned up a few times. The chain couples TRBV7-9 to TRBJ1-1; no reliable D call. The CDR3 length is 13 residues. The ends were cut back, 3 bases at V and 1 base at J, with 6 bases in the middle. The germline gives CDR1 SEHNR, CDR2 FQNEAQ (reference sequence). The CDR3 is CASSFLWNTEAFF. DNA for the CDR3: TGTGCCAGCAGCTTCCTATGGAACACTGAAGCTTTCTTT. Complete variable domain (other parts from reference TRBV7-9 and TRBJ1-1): DTGVSQNPRHKITKRGQNVTFRCDPISEHNRLYWYRQTLGQGPEFLTYFQNEAQLEKSRLLSDRFSAERPKGSFSTLEIQRTEQGDSAMYLCASSFLWNTEAFFGQGTRLTVV.

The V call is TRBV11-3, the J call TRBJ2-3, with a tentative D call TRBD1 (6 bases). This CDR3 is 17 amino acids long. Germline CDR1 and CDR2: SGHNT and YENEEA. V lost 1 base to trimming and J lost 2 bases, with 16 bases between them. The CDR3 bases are TGTGCCAGCAGCTTAGGCCTTGGACAGATAAACACAGATACGCAGTATTTT. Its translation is CASSLGLGQINTDTQYF.

The CDR3 reads CASSGITGTGAGNTIYF. CDR3 coding DNA: TGTGCCAGCAGTGGAATTACCGGGACAGGGGCTGGAAACACCATATATTTT. The V gene is TRBV6-1, the J gene TRBJ1-3; 10 bases line up with TRBD1. The V gene's germline CDR1 is MNHNS and CDR2 SASEGT. V shed 4 bases, J shed 2 bases, and the junction held 8 bases outside the gene matches. This CDR3 has 17 residues.

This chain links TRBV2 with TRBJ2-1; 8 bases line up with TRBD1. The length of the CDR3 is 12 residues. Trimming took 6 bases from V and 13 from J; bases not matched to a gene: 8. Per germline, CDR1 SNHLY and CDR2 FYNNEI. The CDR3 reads CASSPRQGYQFF. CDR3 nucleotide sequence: TGTGCCAGCAGCCCGAGACAGGGGTACCAGTTCTTC.